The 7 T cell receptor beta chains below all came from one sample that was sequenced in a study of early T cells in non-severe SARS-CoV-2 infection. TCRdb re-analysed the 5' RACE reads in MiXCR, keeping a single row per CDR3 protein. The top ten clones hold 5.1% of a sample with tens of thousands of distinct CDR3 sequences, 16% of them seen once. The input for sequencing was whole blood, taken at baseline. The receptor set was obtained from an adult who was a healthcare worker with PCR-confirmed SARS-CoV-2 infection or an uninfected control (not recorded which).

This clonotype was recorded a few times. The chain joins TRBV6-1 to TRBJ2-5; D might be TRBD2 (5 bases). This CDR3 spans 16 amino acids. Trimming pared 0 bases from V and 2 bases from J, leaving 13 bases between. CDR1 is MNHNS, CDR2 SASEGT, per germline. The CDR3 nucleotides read TGTGCCAGCAGTGAAGCGCGATCGCCGGGGCAAGAGACCCAGTACTTC. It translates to CASSEARSPGQETQYF.

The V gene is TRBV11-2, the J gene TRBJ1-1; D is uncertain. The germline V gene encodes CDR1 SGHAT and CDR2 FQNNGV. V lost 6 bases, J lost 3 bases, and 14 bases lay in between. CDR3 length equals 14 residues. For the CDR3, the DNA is TGTGCCAGCAGTGATTGGACGGCCTACACTGAAGCTTTCTTT. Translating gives CASSDWTAYTEAFF.

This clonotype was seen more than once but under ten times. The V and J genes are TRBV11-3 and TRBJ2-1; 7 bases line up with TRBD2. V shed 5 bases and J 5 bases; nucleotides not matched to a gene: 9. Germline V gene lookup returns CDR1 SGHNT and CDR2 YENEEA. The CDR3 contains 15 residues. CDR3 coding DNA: TGTGCCAGCAGCCACCTGGCGGGAGCCAACAATGAGCAGTTCTTC. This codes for CASSHLAGANNEQFF. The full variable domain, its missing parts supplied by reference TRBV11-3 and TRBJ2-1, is EAGVVQSPRYKIIEKKQPVAFWCNPISGHNTLYWYLQNLGQGPELLIRYENEEAVDDSQLPKDRFSAERLKGVDSTLKIQPAELGDSAVYLCASSHLAGANNEQFFGPGTRLTVL.

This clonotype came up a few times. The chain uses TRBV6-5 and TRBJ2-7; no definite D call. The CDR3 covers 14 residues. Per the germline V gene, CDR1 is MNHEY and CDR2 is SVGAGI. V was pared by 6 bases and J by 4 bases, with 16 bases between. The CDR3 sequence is CASRTEDGLYEQYF. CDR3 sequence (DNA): TGTGCCAGCAGAACAGAGGACGGTCTTTACGAGCAGTACTTC.

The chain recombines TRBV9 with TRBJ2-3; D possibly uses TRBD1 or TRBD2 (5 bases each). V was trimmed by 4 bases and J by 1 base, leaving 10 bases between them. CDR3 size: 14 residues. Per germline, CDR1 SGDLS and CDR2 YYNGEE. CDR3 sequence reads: CASSRGEGTDTQYF. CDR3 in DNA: TGTGCCAGCAGCAGAGGGGAAGGCACAGATACGCAGTATTTT.

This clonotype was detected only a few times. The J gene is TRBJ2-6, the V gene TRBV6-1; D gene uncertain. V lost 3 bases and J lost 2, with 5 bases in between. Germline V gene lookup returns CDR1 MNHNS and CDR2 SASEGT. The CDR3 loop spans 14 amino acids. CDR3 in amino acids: CASSEPPGANVLTF. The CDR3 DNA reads TGTGCCAGCAGTGAGCCGCCTGGGGCCAACGTCCTGACTTTC.

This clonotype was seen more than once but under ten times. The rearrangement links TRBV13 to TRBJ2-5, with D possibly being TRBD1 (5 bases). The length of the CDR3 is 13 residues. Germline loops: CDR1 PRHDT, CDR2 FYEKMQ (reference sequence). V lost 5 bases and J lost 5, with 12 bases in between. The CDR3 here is CASSARQKETQYF. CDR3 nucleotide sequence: TGTGCCAGCAGCGCCCGACAGAAGGAGACCCAGTACTTC.